This T cell receptor (beta chain) was captured by sequencing in a study of circulating and synovial CD4+ cells in juvenile arthritis. Findings and caveats of the study: Traditional Vbeta family usage analysis missed the pathogenic-like versus bulk difference. CPL versus bulk CD4 samples: T cell genome counts differed by at least an order of magnitude.

Clones were sequenced by immunoSEQ multiplex PCR, and TCRdb holds only the in-frame ones, with some missing. Among tens of thousands of clones, 90% to 95% were seen once, and the ten largest hold around 0.68%. The germline V gene encodes CDR1 SQVTM and CDR2 ANQGSEA. The V end lost 4 bases, the J end lost 7 bases, and 16 bases lay between the germline ends. The CDR3 sequence is 13 residues long. About this clone itself: What it recognizes is unknown.

Specimen: CD4+ T cells from blood. The source of this sequence is a human donor with juvenile idiopathic arthritis. V and J are TRBV29-1 and TRBJ1-1; D is perhaps TRBD1 (6 bases). The CDR3 here is CSVGMRGSGEAFF. CDR3 DNA: TGCAGCGTTGGGATGAGGGGGAGTGGTGAAGCTTTCTTT.